One sample yielded the 22 T cell receptor beta chains listed below, sequenced in a study of blood T cell repertoires in COVID-19. Method: immunoSEQ multiplex PCR; TCRdb's copy keeps in-frame clones and lacks some. The sample yields more than 150,000 clones, around nine tenths seen once. Specimen: peripheral blood. These receptors all come from a woman in her 70s with COVID-19, enrolled during active disease.

The table lists this clone with a count of one. The J gene is TRBJ2-1, the V gene TRBV28, with D possibly matching TRBD1 (5 bases). Germline CDR1 MDHEN, CDR2 SYDVKM. V shed 7 bases and J shed 8 bases, with 18 bases lying between them. The CDR3 is made up of 14 amino acids. CDR3 nucleotide sequence: TGTGCCAGCACTACACGGCTGGGGCTCGATGAGCAGTTCTTC. Protein product: CASTTRLGLDEQFF.

This clone is a singleton in its sample. This chain connects TRBV28 to TRBJ1-1, with a weak D call TRBD1 (6 bases). V lost 3 bases to trimming and J lost 4 bases, with 12 bases between them. This CDR3 comprises 14 residues. Germline loops: CDR1 MDHEN, CDR2 SYDVKM. CDR3 residues: CASSFPRGGTEAFF. CDR3 nucleotide sequence: TGTGCCAGCAGTTTTCCCAGGGGCGGCACTGAAGCTTTCTTT.

The chain combines TRBV6-6 with TRBJ1-5; maybe TRBD1 (5 bases). The germline V and J ends were trimmed by 6 bases and 4 bases, with 10 bases remaining between them. Germline CDR1 and CDR2: MNHNY and SVGAGI (reference sequence). The CDR3 is made up of 13 amino acids. CDR3 DNA: TGTGCCAGCAGAAGACAGTCTAATCAGCCCCAGCATTTT. Amino acid sequence: CASRRQSNQPQHF.

This chain connects TRBV23-1 to TRBJ2-7; possible D gene TRBD1, 5 bases. TRBV23-1 is recorded as an ORF, its role being uncertain. Trimming removed 4 bases from V and 9 bases from J, with 19 bases in between. The CDR3 runs to 14 residues. The CDR3 sequence: CASSPLRAGIGQYF. CDR3 DNA: TGCGCCAGCAGTCCCCTCAGGGCTGGTATAGGGCAGTACTTC.

This clone was recorded only once. The genes are TRBV10-3 and TRBJ2-3; TRBD2 matches at 8 bases. CDR3 size: 14 residues. CDR1 and CDR2 (germline): ENHRY, SYGVKD. Trimming took 6 bases from V and 5 from J; bases not matched to a gene: 7. CDR3 nucleotides: TGTGCCATCAGCCGTGAAGCGGGAGAAGATACGCAGTATTTT. This encodes CAISREAGEDTQYF.

The CDR3 DNA reads as TGCAGCGTTGCCGGGGGACGGAAAATTGTCACTGAAGCTTTCTTT. Its translation: CSVAGGRKIVTEAFF. The rearrangement uses TRBV29-1 and TRBJ1-1, with D possibly being TRBD1 (5 bases). CDR1 is SQVTM and CDR2 is ANQGSEA in the germline V gene. Trimming removed 4 bases at V and 4 bases at J, with 19 bases between. The CDR3 sequence is 15 residues long.

The chain uses TRBV27 and TRBJ2-2; 8 nucleotides align to TRBD2. Germline trimming cut 5 bases from V and 5 bases from J; bases unmatched to any gene: 1. Germline V gives CDR1 MNHEY, CDR2 SMNVEV (reference sequence). This CDR3 spans 13 amino acids. The CDR3, as DNA: TGTGCCAGCAGTCGGGGGGGGACCGGGGAGCTGTTTTTT. Translation: CASSRGGTGELFF.

The chain employs TRBV7-9 and TRBJ2-7, with TRBD2 identical over 7 bases. This CDR3 spans 13 amino acids. The ends lost 5 bases at V and 3 bases at J; junction bases unmatched: 4. The germline V gene has CDR1 SEHNR and CDR2 FQNEAQ (reference sequence). CDR3 nucleotide sequence: TGTGCCAGCAGCCCCGGGAGGAACTACGAGCAGTACTTC. Translating gives CASSPGRNYEQYF.

The chain is built from TRBV12-1 and TRBJ1-1; TRBD1, as called in the table, went unchecked against the DNA. TRBV12-1 is classified as a pseudogene. The CDR3 has 15 amino acids. The CDR3: CASSFDRGRNTEAFF. The CDR3, as DNA: TGTGCCAGCAGCTTTGACAGGGGTAGGAACACTGAAGCTTTCTTT.

This chain connects TRBV18 to TRBJ1-4; TRBD1 matches at 7 bases. The CDR3 spans 15 residues. CDR1 is KGHSH and CDR2 is LQKENI in the germline V gene. V dropped 4 bases and J dropped 7; count of bases not matched to a gene: 9. This CDR3 reads CASSRPTGAAEKLFF. Here the CDR3 DNA reads TGTGCCAGCTCACGACCCACAGGGGCCGCTGAAAAACTGTTTTTT.

This clone occurred once. The chain is built from TRBV2 and TRBJ1-1; D perhaps matches TRBD1 (6 bases). Per germline, CDR1 SNHLY and CDR2 FYNNEI. The CDR3 length is 13 residues. V was shortened by 5 bases and J by 8 bases, with 15 bases between the two germline ends. This CDR3 is CASSSQGFTEAFF. DNA for the CDR3: TGTGCCAGCAGTTCTCAGGGGTTCACGGAAGCTTTCTTT.

This chain uses TRBV6-5 with TRBJ2-1, with TRBD2 matching over 14 bases. Per the germline V gene, CDR1 is MNHEY and CDR2 is SVGAGI. CDR3 size: 15 residues. The V and J ends lost 6 bases and 7 bases, in that order; junction bases with no gene match: 5. The CDR3 sequence: CASRPGTSGSNEQFF. In DNA form, the CDR3 reads TGTGCCAGCAGGCCCGGGACTAGCGGGAGTAATGAGCAGTTCTTC.

This clone was seen a single time. The V call is TRBV19, the J call TRBJ1-5, with TRBD1 matching 11 bases. Germline V gene sequence: CDR1 LNHDA, CDR2 SQIVND (reference sequence). This CDR3 has 16 amino acids. Trimming took 4 bases from V and 8 from J; bases not matched to a gene: 10. Here the CDR3 reads CASSNGQGARGEPQHF. The CDR3 DNA sequence: TGTGCCAGTAGTAACGGACAGGGGGCAAGAGGGGAGCCCCAGCATTTT.

This clone was found a few times. The sample has other DNA sequences that encode this CDR3 too. The rearrangement joins TRBV5-1 to TRBJ1-4, with 8 positions matching TRBD1. The CDR3 is 14 residues long. The trim removed 1 base at V and 6 bases at J, leaving 2 bases unmatched. The germline V gene encodes CDR1 SGHRS and CDR2 YFSETQ. This chain's CDR3 is CASSLQGADEKLFF. CDR3 nucleotide sequence: TGCGCCAGCAGCTTGCAGGGGGCGGATGAAAAACTGTTTTTT.

The gene calls are TRBV7-9 and TRBJ2-1, with D maybe TRBD2 (6 bases). Trimming cost V 4 bases and J 8 bases, with 9 bases left between them. This CDR3 comprises 12 residues. Germline V gene data show CDR1 as SEHNR and CDR2 as FQNEAQ (reference sequence). CDR3 DNA: TGTGCCAGCAGCTCACTAGCAGATGAGCAGTTCTTC. Encoded protein: CASSSLADEQFF.

The chain is built from TRBV28 and TRBJ2-7, with D unclear. The ends were cut back, 5 bases at V and 3 bases at J, with 17 bases in the middle. This CDR3 is 15 amino acids long. Germline V gives CDR1 MDHEN, CDR2 SYDVKM. The CDR3 spells CASSPHRIQSYEQYF. CDR3 bases: TGTGCCAGCAGTCCCCATAGAATACAGAGCTACGAGCAGTACTTC.

The rearrangement uses TRBV11-2 and TRBJ1-2; 8 bases match TRBD1. Germline V gene data show CDR1 as SGHAT and CDR2 as FQNNGV. The J segment lost 0 bases and the V segment lost 1 base, leaving 1 base of the junction unmatched. CDR3 size: 15 residues. The CDR3 here is CASSLAGGANYGYTF. In nucleotides, the CDR3 is TGTGCCAGCAGCTTAGCAGGGGGCGCTAACTATGGCTACACCTTC.

V usage is TRBV5-1 and J usage is TRBJ1-6; 7 positions match TRBD1. With 4 bases clipped from V and 4 bases from J, the junction kept 5 bases outside the gene matches. In germline, CDR1 is SGHRS, CDR2 YFSETQ. The CDR3 runs to 15 residues. The CDR3 coding sequence is TGCGCCAGCAGCGTAACAGGGGATTATAATTCACCCCTCCACTTT. It codes for CASSVTGDYNSPLHF. The whole variable domain, filled in from reference TRBV5-1 and TRBJ1-6, reads KAGVTQTPRYLIKTRGQQVTLSCSPISGHRSVSWYQQTPGQGLQFLFEYFSETQRNKGNFPGRFSGRQFSNSRSEMNVSTLELGDSALYLCASSVTGDYNSPLHFGNGTRLTVT.

This chain joins TRBV30 and TRBJ1-6, with 9 bases that match TRBD1. The length of the CDR3 is 13 residues. After removal of 3 bases from V and 9 bases from J, the junction contained 3 bases not matched to a gene. Germline V CDR1 and CDR2: GTSNPN, SVGIG (reference sequence). The CDR3 region has the DNA TGTGCCTGGAGCGGACAGGGGAGTTCACCCCTCCACTTT. It encodes CAWSGQGSSPLHF.

The rearrangement joins TRBV5-1 to TRBJ2-2, with D possibly matching TRBD2 (6 bases). Germline CDR1 reads SGHRS; CDR2 reads YFSETQ. This CDR3 is 15 amino acids long. The V end lost 7 bases, the J end lost 3 bases, and 16 bases lay between the germline ends. The CDR3 here is CASGTGTQYTGELFF. DNA for the CDR3: TGCGCCAGCGGCACCGGGACTCAGTACACCGGGGAGCTGTTTTTT.

The chain's CDR3 is CASSENRVGYGYTF. DNA for the CDR3: TGTGCCAGCAGTGAAAACAGGGTTGGCTATGGCTACACCTTC. This chain uses TRBV25-1 with TRBJ1-2, with a weak D call TRBD1 (6 bases). Germline assignment: CDR1 MGHDK and CDR2 SYGVNS. Trimming stripped 2 bases from V and 4 bases from J, with 11 bases between. The CDR3 length is 14 residues.

A few counts support this clone. The CDR3 is CASSLPQGSNQPQHF. For the CDR3, the DNA is TGTGCCAGCAGTTTGCCACAGGGTAGCAATCAGCCCCAGCATTTT. The chain employs TRBV28 and TRBJ1-5; the D gene is possibly TRBD1 (6 bases). Trimming removed 3 bases at V and 0 bases at J, with 9 bases between. The CDR3 spans 15 residues. CDR1 and CDR2 from the germline V gene are MDHEN and SYDVKM.